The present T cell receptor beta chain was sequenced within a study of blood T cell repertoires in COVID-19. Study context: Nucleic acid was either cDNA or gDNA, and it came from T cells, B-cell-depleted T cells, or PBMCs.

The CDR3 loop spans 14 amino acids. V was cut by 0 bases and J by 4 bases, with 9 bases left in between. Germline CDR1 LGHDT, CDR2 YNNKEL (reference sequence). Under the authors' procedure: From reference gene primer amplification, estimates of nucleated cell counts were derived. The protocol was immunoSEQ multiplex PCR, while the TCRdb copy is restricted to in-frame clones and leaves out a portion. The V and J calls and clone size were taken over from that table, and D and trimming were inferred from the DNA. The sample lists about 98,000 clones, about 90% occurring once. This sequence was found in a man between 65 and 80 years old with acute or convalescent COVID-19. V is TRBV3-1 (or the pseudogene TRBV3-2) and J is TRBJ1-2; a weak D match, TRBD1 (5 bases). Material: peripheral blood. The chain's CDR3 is CASSQDGGSYGYTF. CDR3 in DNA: TGTGCCAGCAGCCAAGACGGGGGGTCCTATGGCTACACCTTC.